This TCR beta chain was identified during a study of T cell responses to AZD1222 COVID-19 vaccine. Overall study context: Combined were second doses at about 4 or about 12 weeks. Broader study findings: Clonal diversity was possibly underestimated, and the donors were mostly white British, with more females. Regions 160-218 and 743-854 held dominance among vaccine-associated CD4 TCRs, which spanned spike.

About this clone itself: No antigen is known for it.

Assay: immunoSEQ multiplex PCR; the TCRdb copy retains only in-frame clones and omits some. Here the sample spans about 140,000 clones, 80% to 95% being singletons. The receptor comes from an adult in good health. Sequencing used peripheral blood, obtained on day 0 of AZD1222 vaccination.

The CDR3 sequence: CASSPRGQGSFYEQYF. In nucleotides, the CDR3 is TGTGCCAGCAGTCCCCGGGGACAGGGGTCTTTCTACGAGCAGTACTTC. The chain couples TRBV27 to TRBJ2-7, with 10 bases that match TRBD1. The CDR3 runs 16 residues. Per germline, CDR1 MNHEY and CDR2 SMNVEV (reference sequence). V shed 5 bases and J 3 bases; nucleotides not matched to a gene: 10.